This TCR beta chain was recovered during a study of OX40 agonist ivuxolimab in advanced cancers. This CDR3 contains 14 residues. The germline gives CDR1 LNHDA, CDR2 SQIVND (reference sequence). Trimming stripped 6 bases from V and 4 bases from J, with 15 bases between. Study findings and constraints: Several nonresponders also turned out to have low normalized T-cell clonal expansion.

Details on this clone: The antigen remains unidentified.

Some clones are missing from TCRdb's copy, which holds only in-frame ones; the method was immunoSEQ multiplex PCR. The repertoire has about 110,000 clones, 75% to 95% of them found once; the top ten carry around 0.7%. The origin of this receptor is an adult with an advanced solid tumor such as melanoma, head and neck, liver or kidney cancer. Sequencing used CD4+ or CD8+ T cells sorted from blood, obtained in a trial of the OX40 agonist ivuxolimab. The genes are TRBV19 and TRBJ2-5; D may correspond to TRBD1 or TRBD2 (6 bases each). CDR3 loop: CASSTRWGAETQYF. CDR3 in DNA: TGTGCCAGTAGCACCCGGTGGGGGGCAGAGACCCAGTACTTC.